The sequence of this T cell receptor beta chain was determined in a study of T cell repertoires in cytomegalovirus infection. On the study more broadly: In the study, CMV epitopes included recently identified HLA-C-restricted and well-studied HLA-B-restricted ones. It can be stated that public TCR beta signatures indicated CMV infection as well as a matching HLA type.

V was trimmed by 1 base and J by 7 bases, leaving 17 bases between them. The CDR3 covers 17 residues. The germline V gene encodes CDR1 SEHNR and CDR2 FQNEAQ (reference sequence). The table lists this clonotype with many counts. Its antigen remains unidentified. Overall study results and limits: Clonotypes of TCR beta that were HLA-C-restricted and CMV-specific dominated the ex vivo response.

TCRdb itself ran the reads through MiXCR, one entry per CDR3 protein. The sample yields some 800,000 distinct CDR3 sequences, almost 30% seen once. Material: cultured CD8+ T cells from PBMCs, obtained from culture after CMV antigen stimulation. The chain is built from TRBV7-9 and TRBJ1-6; D not certain. The sequence came from a human donor in good health (CMV status not recorded). Some clones in this sample may be carry-over from other donors' samples. CDR3 nucleotides: TGTGCCAGCAGCTTAGGAAGGACCAACAGAAGGAATTCACCCCTCCACTTT. Translated, it gives CASSLGRTNRRNSPLHF.